A single sample gave rise to the 26 T cell receptor beta chains below, sequenced in a study of shared clonotypes between healthy human individuals. Generated by immunoSEQ multiplex PCR, the TCRdb table keeps only in-frame clones and is missing some. The data show around 2.5 million clones, roughly 93% seen once. Sequenced material: naive CD4+ T cells from PBMCs. Regarding subset: CD45RA+ positively selected. Receptors originate from a young man in good health. Some clones in this sample may be carry-over from other donors' samples.

The chain has TRBV5-1 and TRBJ1-2; no clear D gene. The germline V and J ends were trimmed by 5 bases and 4 bases, with 18 bases remaining between them. CDR1 is SGHRS and CDR2 is YFSETQ in the germline V gene. This CDR3 spans 15 amino acids. CDR3 sequence reads: CASSPSEAQGYGYTF. The CDR3 nucleotides read TGCGCCAGCAGTCCCTCGGAAGCACAAGGCTATGGCTACACCTTC.

This sequence joins TRBV10-3 and TRBJ2-2; tentative D call: TRBD2 (5 bases). CDR1 ENHRY and CDR2 SYGVKD come from the germline V gene. Between the trimmed V and J ends, which lost 5 bases and 1 base, there was a span of 11 bases. This CDR3 is 15 amino acids long. CDR3 sequence: CAISSSNWNTGELFF. CDR3 sequence (DNA): TGTGCCATCAGTTCTAGCAATTGGAACACCGGGGAGCTGTTTTTT.

The chain employs TRBV5-4 and TRBJ1-1; D is unclear. This CDR3 is 15 amino acids long. The V gene's germline CDR1 is SGHNT and CDR2 YYREEE (reference sequence). V was trimmed by 3 bases and J by 0 bases, leaving 12 bases between them. In DNA, the CDR3 is TGTGCCAGCAGCTCCACCCCGGGTATGAACACTGAAGCTTTCTTT. Its protein product is CASSSTPGMNTEAFF. The variable domain in full, completed from reference TRBV5-4 and TRBJ1-1, reads ETGVTQSPTHLIKTRGQQVTLRCSSQSGHNTVSWYQQALGQGPQFIFQYYREEENGRGNFPPRFSGLQFPNYSSELNVNALELDDSALYLCASSSTPGMNTEAFFGQGTRLTVV.

This clone was observed a handful of times. This sample includes further DNA sequences coding for the same CDR3. The CDR3 region has the DNA TGTGCCAGCAGCCAGAACACCGGGGAGCTGTTTTTT. Protein product: CASSQNTGELFF. The chain recombines TRBV5-4 with TRBJ2-2; D is undetermined. The CDR3 extends over 12 amino acids. Germline-derived CDR1 and CDR2 are SGHNT and YYREEE (reference sequence). The ends were cut back, 4 bases at V and 1 base at J, with 2 bases in the middle.

This chain joins TRBV2 and TRBJ2-5, with unresolved D. The V end was cut by 4 bases, the J end by 3 bases, with 12 bases between. The CDR3 is 14 residues long. Germline values: CDR1 SNHLY, CDR2 FYNNEI. CDR3: CASSGHPTKETQYF. CDR3 nucleotide sequence: TGTGCCAGCAGTGGGCACCCCACCAAAGAGACCCAGTACTTC.

Concerning this clone itself: At one of its ends the junction is not consistent with the germline gene, which may arise from a read error. This chain joins TRBV7-2 and TRBJ2-2; D perhaps matches TRBD2 (5 bases). CDR1 is SGHTA and CDR2 is FQGNSA in the germline V gene. This CDR3 region has 14 residues. The DNA for the CDR3 is TGTGCCAGCACCTTATCCCAGGCGGGCGGGGAGCTGTTTTTT. Amino acids: CASTLSQAGGELFF.

The rearrangement uses TRBV14 and TRBJ1-4, with 10 nucleotides matching TRBD1. Germline V lookup: CDR1 SGHDN, CDR2 FVKESK. Trimming took 2 bases from V and 8 from J; bases not matched to a gene: 5. The CDR3 totals 15 residues. The CDR3 reads CASSQRQGAREKLFF. CDR3 nucleotides: TGTGCCAGCAGCCAACGACAGGGGGCTAGAGAAAAACTGTTTTTT.

Turning to this clone: This specimen includes other DNA sequences encoding the same CDR3. The chain uses TRBV2 and TRBJ2-1; no definite D call. The CDR3 covers 15 residues. Trimming shortened V by 1 base and J by 1 base, and 8 bases separated the two germline ends. CDR1 and CDR2 (germline): SNHLY, FYNNEI. The CDR3: CASSEEGSSYNEQFF. The DNA for the CDR3 is TGTGCCAGCAGTGAAGAGGGCAGTTCCTACAATGAGCAGTTCTTC.

The chain has TRBV29-1 and TRBJ2-5; possibly TRBD2 for D (6 bases). V was shortened by 4 bases and J by 1 base, with 10 bases between the two germline ends. CDR1 is SQVTM and CDR2 is ANQGSEA in the germline V gene. This CDR3 has 13 amino acids. CDR3: CSVVGGVQETQYF. The CDR3 DNA follows: TGCAGCGTTGTCGGAGGGGTCCAAGAGACCCAGTACTTC. Supplemented by reference TRBV29-1 and TRBJ2-5, the full variable domain reads SAVISQKPSRDICQRGTSLTIQCQVDSQVTMMFWYRQQPGQSLTLIATANQGSEATYESGFVIDKFPISRPNLTFSTLTVSNMSPEDSSIYLCSVVGGVQETQYFGPGTRLLVL.

The chain recombines TRBV7-3 with TRBJ2-1; D might be TRBD1 (6 bases). This CDR3 comprises 15 residues. Germline V gives CDR1 SGHTA, CDR2 FQGTGA. The ends were cut back, 4 bases at V and 5 bases at J, with 15 bases in the middle. The chain's CDR3 is CASSSPSDRNNEQFF. CDR3 bases: TGTGCCAGCAGCTCCCCGTCGGACAGAAACAATGAGCAGTTCTTC.

The V and J genes are TRBV6-5 and TRBJ2-7, with 7 bases lining up with TRBD2. The CDR3 has 15 amino acids. CDR1 is MNHEY, CDR2 SVGAGI, per germline. V shed 4 bases and J 7 bases; nucleotides not matched to a gene: 13. CDR3 in DNA: TGTGCCAGCAGTTTGGGGGGAGGGCTTTCGAGTGAGCAGTACTTC. This gives the protein CASSLGGGLSSEQYF.

Comment on this clone: Other DNA sequences in the sample encode the same CDR3. V gene TRBV28 combines with J gene TRBJ2-3; possible D gene TRBD1, 5 bases. Looked up from germline, CDR1 is MDHEN and CDR2 is SYDVKM. Trimming removed 2 bases from V and 6 bases from J, with 9 bases in between. CDR3 length equals 13 residues. This CDR3 reads CASSLQGADTQYF. In DNA, the CDR3 is TGTGCCAGCAGTTTACAAGGGGCGGATACGCAGTATTTT.

The V gene is TRBV2, the J gene TRBJ2-7; possible D gene TRBD2, 5 bases. The CDR3 length is 12 residues. The germline V gene has CDR1 SNHLY and CDR2 FYNNEI. V dropped 9 bases and J dropped 4 bases, with 13 bases sitting between them. The CDR3 coding sequence is TGTGCCAGTCAGAGGGAGATTTACGAGCAGTACTTC. Its translation: CASQREIYEQYF.

This clone was observed a few times. This chain connects TRBV11-2 to TRBJ1-1, with a weak D call TRBD1 (6 bases). The CDR3 sequence is 14 residues long. Germline-derived CDR1 and CDR2 are SGHAT and FQNNGV. V dropped 6 bases and J dropped 1 base, with 12 bases sitting between them. The CDR3 sequence: CASRPGTPNTEAFF. CDR3 DNA sequence: TGTGCCAGCAGGCCCGGGACACCGAACACTGAAGCTTTCTTT.

The chain combines TRBV9 with TRBJ2-7, with D maybe TRBD1 (5 bases). CDR1 SGDLS and CDR2 YYNGEE come from the germline V gene. The CDR3 contains 15 residues. V lost 3 bases and J lost 1, with 14 bases in between. CDR3 in amino acids: CASSGGPTVSYEQYF. The CDR3 nucleotides read TGTGCCAGCAGCGGGGGCCCAACGGTATCCTACGAGCAGTACTTC. The whole variable domain, remainder taken from reference TRBV9 and TRBJ2-7, is DSGVTQTPKHLITATGQRVTLRCSPRSGDLSVYWYQQSLDQGLQFLIQYYNGEERAKGNILERFSAQQFPDLHSELNLSSLELGDSALYFCASSGGPTVSYEQYFGPGTRLTVT.

A single count supports this clone. The rearrangement links TRBV18 to TRBJ1-5, with D perhaps TRBD1 (6 bases). CDR1 KGHSH and CDR2 LQKENI come from the germline V gene. The CDR3 covers 16 residues. Trimming removed 3 bases from V and 0 bases from J, with 12 bases in between. DNA of the CDR3: TGTGCCAGCTCACCTAGACAGGTAGATAGCAATCAGCCCCAGCATTTT. Amino acids: CASSPRQVDSNQPQHF.

This chain connects TRBV2 to TRBJ1-5; D is perhaps TRBD1 (5 bases). Between the trimmed V and J ends, which lost 5 bases and 8 bases, there was a span of 10 bases. This CDR3 spans 12 amino acids. Per the germline V gene, CDR1 is SNHLY and CDR2 is FYNNEI. The CDR3 loop reads CASSRDGKPQHF. DNA for the CDR3: TGTGCCAGCAGTAGGGACGGGAAGCCCCAGCATTTT.

The CDR3 reads CASSPSDRTDTQYF. CDR3 coding DNA: TGTGCCAGCAGCCCTAGCGACCGCACAGATACGCAGTATTTT. The V gene is TRBV27, the J gene TRBJ2-3, with D tentatively TRBD2 (6 bases). Germline V CDR1 and CDR2: MNHEY, SMNVEV (reference sequence). Trimming cost V 6 bases and J 1 base, with 11 bases left between them. The CDR3 loop spans 14 amino acids.

The chain combines TRBV21-1 with TRBJ2-1; no check of the table's D call, TRBD2, against the DNA was made. TRBV21-1 is deemed a pseudogene. The CDR3 covers 19 residues. The CDR3 region is CASSMLPRLAGGVINEQFF. The CDR3 DNA is TGTGCCAGCAGCATGCTACCCCGACTAGCGGGAGGGGTTATTAATGAGCAGTTCTTC.

This chain links TRBV11-2 with TRBJ2-1, with 8 bases aligning to TRBD2. The CDR3 spans 16 residues. Trimming removed 2 bases from V and 9 bases from J; junction bases left unmatched: 12. Germline V gene sequence: CDR1 SGHAT, CDR2 FQNNGV. As DNA, the CDR3 is TGTGCCAGCAGCTTAACTCTTCCGGGAGGGAGGGGTGAGCAGTTCTTC. Its translation: CASSLTLPGGRGEQFF.

V is TRBV28 and J is TRBJ1-2; tentatively, D is TRBD1 (6 bases). The CDR3 contains 12 residues. Per germline, CDR1 MDHEN and CDR2 SYDVKM. The CDR3 nucleotides are TGTGCTACCCAGGGGTCGGGCTATGGCTACACCTTC. As protein: CATQGSGYGYTF.

The CDR3 here is CASSPKGSPGGTDTQYF. The CDR3, as DNA: TGTGCCAGCAGCCCCAAAGGGTCCCCAGGGGGCACAGATACGCAGTATTTT. The V and J genes are TRBV9 and TRBJ2-3; weak D call: TRBD1 (6 bases). Germline CDR1 reads SGDLS; CDR2 reads YYNGEE. The length of the CDR3 is 17 residues. V dropped 4 bases and J dropped 1 base, with 19 bases sitting between them.

The gene calls are TRBV28 and TRBJ1-5, with D perhaps TRBD1 (6 bases). Germline V lookup: CDR1 MDHEN, CDR2 SYDVKM. The V end was cut by 8 bases, the J end by 6 bases, with 20 bases between. This CDR3 is 15 amino acids long. The CDR3: CASCPGRGVIQPQHF. CDR3 nucleotide sequence: TGTGCCAGCTGCCCCGGCAGGGGAGTTATTCAGCCCCAGCATTTT.

This clone was counted once. This chain joins TRBV2 and TRBJ2-7; possibly TRBD2 for D (6 bases). The CDR3 length is 17 residues. V lost 3 bases and J 0 bases, leaving 18 bases between the germline ends. Germline V gene lookup returns CDR1 SNHLY and CDR2 FYNNEI. DNA for the CDR3: TGTGCCAGCAGTGAGGGGGGTATGAGGAGGAGCTCCTACGAGCAGTACTTC. This encodes CASSEGGMRRSSYEQYF. Full variable domain (remainder filled in from reference TRBV2 and TRBJ2-7): EPEVTQTPSHQVTQMGQEVILRCVPISNHLYFYWYRQILGQKVEFLVSFYNNEISEKSEIFDDQFSVERPDGSNFTLKIRSTKLEDSAMYFCASSEGGMRRSSYEQYFGPGTRLTVT.

This CDR3 reads CASNRGEGYNSPLHF. The CDR3 DNA sequence: TGCGCCAGCAACAGGGGGGAGGGGTATAATTCACCCCTCCACTTT. The chain links TRBV4-1 to TRBJ1-6; TRBD1 agrees at 8 bases. Per germline, CDR1 MGHRA and CDR2 YSYEKL. The CDR3 has 15 residues. Germline trimming cut 7 bases from V and 4 bases from J; bases unmatched to any gene: 6.

This chain joins TRBV28 and TRBJ2-7, with 11 bases identical to TRBD2. Losses at the gene ends were 9 bases for V and 3 bases for J; bases not matched to a gene: 7. The CDR3 covers 14 residues. Germline lookup yields CDR1 MDHEN and CDR2 SYDVKM. CDR3 amino acids: CASLGTSGSYEQYF. The CDR3 bases are TGTGCCAGTTTGGGAACTAGCGGGAGCTACGAGCAGTACTTC.